This TCR beta chain was observed in a study of cytomegalovirus exposure and HLA in healthy donors. The PCR employed 60 Vbeta primers together with 13 Jbeta primers. TCRdb's table, derived via immunoSEQ multiplex PCR, lists solely in-frame clones and lacks some. The profile shows 85,000 to 90,000 clones, approximately 90% of them singletons. The sequence was collected from a man between 18 and 35 years old in good health and CMV-seronegative. Material for sequencing was PBMCs.

CDR3 nucleotide sequence: TGTGCCAGCAGTTACGACAGGGTAGGAGGCTACACCTTC. Its protein product is CASSYDRVGGYTF. This chain links TRBV6-5 with TRBJ1-2; 7 positions agree with TRBD1. CDR3 length equals 13 residues. Unmatched junction bases numbered 5, after V lost 2 bases and J lost 8 bases. Germline V gene sequence: CDR1 MNHEY, CDR2 SVGAGI.